The rows below give T cell receptor beta chains drawn from one sample of a study of neurological immune-mediated disorders. TCRdb re-called the 5' RACE reads with MiXCR, one entry per CDR3 protein. The data show some 66,000 distinct CDR3 sequences, with 3.4% seen just once and more than 3% held by the top ten. The sequencing sample was made of PBMCs. The origin of the receptors is a middle-aged man with multiple sclerosis. Each CDR3 is given with its conserved first and last residue. The D gene is left open where the match is weak. For some rows the clone size is stated as once, few or many, or as a class when expanded; others skip it.

v_call	d_call	cdr3_length	j_call	clone_size	cdr3_nt	cdr3_aa
TRBV9	TRBD1	15	TRBJ1-6	many	TGTGCCAGCAGCGGCTGGACAGGGGGAGGTTCACCCCTCCACTTT	CASSGWTGGGSPLHF
TRBV5-1	.	14	TRBJ2-5	many	TGCGCCAGCACGCGCTTCGGGGAACAAGAGACCCAGTACTTC	CASTRFGEQETQYF
TRBV5-1	TRBD1	16	TRBJ2-5	many	TGCGCCAGCAGCTTGGCCGTCACAGGGGCGGGAGAGACCCAGTACTTC	CASSLAVTGAGETQYF
TRBV6-5	.	14	TRBJ2-7	many	TGTGCCAGCAGTTACAATGACGAGTCCCTCGAGCAGTACTTC	CASSYNDESLEQYF
TRBV29-1	TRBD1	13	TRBJ1-1	many	TGCAGCGTTGGCCCTCACACAGGGGCCGAAGCTTTCTTT	CSVGPHTGAEAFF
TRBV5-1	TRBD2	14	TRBJ2-1	many	TGCGCCAGCAGCCCCAGCGGGAGGGCCTATGAGCAGTTCTTC	CASSPSGRAYEQFF
TRBV7-9	TRBD2	15	TRBJ2-1	many	TGTGCCAGCAGCTCCCCTAGCGGAGAGCCCCATGAGCAGTTCTTC	CASSSPSGEPHEQFF
TRBV7-2	TRBD2	16	TRBJ2-3	many	TGTGCCAGCAGCCCCTTAGCGGGGACGCGCACAGATACGCAGTATTTT	CASSPLAGTRTDTQYF
TRBV18	.	15	TRBJ1-4	.	TGTGCCAGCTCAGCAACCGGGACGCTTGGAGAAAAACTGTTTTTT	CASSATGTLGEKLFF
TRBV4-1	.	12	TRBJ1-1	many	TGCGCCAGCAGCCAACCCTTACGTGAAGCTTTCTTT	CASSQPLREAFF
TRBV20-1	TRBD2	15	TRBJ2-3	many	TGCAGTGCTAGAGATGGCGGGAGGCTCACAGATACGCAGTATTTT	CSARDGGRLTDTQYF
TRBV10-1	.	15	TRBJ1-2	few	TGCGCCAGCCAGGAAGGCTCGGGCCCTAACTATGGCTACACCTTC	CASQEGSGPNYGYTF
TRBV6-6	TRBD2	14	TRBJ2-1	many	TGTGCCAGCACCAAGGTAGCGGGGGGGCGTGAGCAGTTCTTC	CASTKVAGGREQFF
TRBV6-6	.	13	TRBJ2-4	many	TGTGCCAGCATTGGGGAAGCCAAAAACATTCAGTACTTC	CASIGEAKNIQYF
TRBV5-1	.	12	TRBJ2-5	many	TGCGCCAGCAGCTTGGTGGCCGGGACCCAGTACTTC	CASSLVAGTQYF
TRBV3-1	TRBD2	15	TRBJ2-7	many	TGTGCCAGCAGCCATTTAGCGGGAGGAGGGCACGAGCAGTACTTC	CASSHLAGGGHEQYF
TRBV28	TRBD1	14	TRBJ2-7	many	TGTGCCAGCAGCATAGACAGGGGGCGATACGAGCAGTACTTC	CASSIDRGRYEQYF
TRBV12-3/TRBV12-4	.	14	TRBJ2-5	many	TGTGCCAGCAGTTTTAACCCGGGACAAGAGACCCAGTACTTC	CASSFNPGQETQYF
TRBV5-4	.	14	TRBJ2-3	many	TGTGCCAGCAGCTTGGTGGACCGCACAGATACGCAGTATTTT	CASSLVDRTDTQYF
TRBV21-1	.	16	TRBJ2-5	.	TGTGCCAGCAGCCCCAACCACGCAGGGCGGGGAGAGACCCAGTACTTC	CASSPNHAGRGETQYF
TRBV29-1	TRBD1	15	TRBJ2-7	many	TGCAGCGTTGAAGGGACAGGGTTTAGCTCCTACGAGCAGTACTTC	CSVEGTGFSSYEQYF
TRBV6-5	.	11	TRBJ2-5	many	TGTGCCAGCAGTTACTCTCAGACCCAGTACTTC	CASSYSQTQYF
TRBV6-5	TRBD2	14	TRBJ2-3	.	TGTGCCAGCAGTTACCTAACTAGCGCAGATACGCAGTATTTT	CASSYLTSADTQYF
TRBV5-1	.	15	TRBJ2-2	many	TGCGCCAGCATGGAGACTGGCGCGAACACCGGGGAGCTGTTTTTT	CASMETGANTGELFF
TRBV20-1	.	15	TRBJ2-2	many	TGCAGTGCTAGAGTTCCTAGCGCAAACACCGGGGAGCTGTTTTTT	CSARVPSANTGELFF
TRBV20-1	TRBD1	12	TRBJ2-3	many	TGCAGTGCTATTGAGGGGGCGCATACGCAGTATTTT	CSAIEGAHTQYF
TRBV20-1	.	14	TRBJ2-7	.	TGCAGTGCTTTAGACAGGCCGGCCGACTACGAGCAGTACTTC	CSALDRPADYEQYF
TRBV28	.	20	TRBJ1-1	many	TGTGCCAGCAGTTTTACATTCGGCTACCCAGGGCGGCGAATGAACACTGAAGCTTTCTTT	CASSFTFGYPGRRMNTEAFF
TRBV12-3/TRBV12-4	.	15	TRBJ2-1	few	TGTGCCAGCAGTTTTGGTGGGACCGCTAGGAATGAGCAGTTCTTC	CASSFGGTARNEQFF
TRBV7-9	.	11	TRBJ2-7	many	TGTGCCATCACAGGGTACGCCGAGCAGTACTTC	CAITGYAEQYF
TRBV21-1	.	13	TRBJ1-1	many	TGTGCCAGCAGCAAAAAAACAGCCACTGAAGCTTTCTTT	CASSKKTATEAFF
TRBV5-1	TRBD2	15	TRBJ2-3	many	TGCGCCAGCAGCTCGAGCGGGGATAGCACAGATACGCAGTATTTT	CASSSSGDSTDTQYF
TRBV20-1	.	13	TRBJ2-5	many	TGCAGTGCTATACTGGGCAGGGAAGAGACCCAGTACTTC	CSAILGREETQYF
TRBV20-1	.	12	TRBJ2-7	many	TGCAGTGCTAGAGAGGGCCCCTACGAGCAGTACTTC	CSAREGPYEQYF
TRBV5-8	.	16	TRBJ1-4	many	TGTGCCAGCAGCTTGGAAGGGGGTGCAACTAATGAAAAACTGTTTTTT	CASSLEGGATNEKLFF